This passage covers 24 T cell receptor beta chains from one sample sequenced in a study of patients and donors after allogeneic stem cell transplantation. TCRdb used MiXCR to reprocess the RT-PCR reads, holding one entry per CDR3 protein. The table shows 400,000 to 500,000 distinct CDR3 sequences, with around 15% occurring only once. The material sequenced was blood, either unsorted or a sorted T cell fraction (not recorded which). Receptors were obtained from a human donor who was either an allogeneic HSCT recipient or a stem cell or donor lymphocyte infusion donor (not recorded which). It is not recorded whose cells these are; they may come from a transplant donor.

This clonotype was seen only a few times. The rearrangement links TRBV5-1 to TRBJ2-1; TRBD2 agrees at 10 bases. V was clipped by 2 bases and J by 8 bases; unmatched bases: 10. Germline-derived CDR1 and CDR2 are SGHRS and YFSETQ. The CDR3 consists of 16 residues. This CDR3 reads CASSFETSGPGDEQFF. CDR3 DNA: TGCGCCAGCAGCTTCGAGACTAGCGGGCCTGGCGATGAGCAGTTCTTC.

This chain joins TRBV11-3 and TRBJ1-2, with a weak D call TRBD1 (6 bases). The V and J ends lost 3 bases and 8 bases respectively, with 25 bases between them. Looked up from germline, CDR1 is SGHNT and CDR2 is YENEEA. The CDR3 is made up of 17 amino acids. CDR3 region: CASSFAPRLTGRGGYTF. The CDR3 DNA follows: TGTGCCAGCAGCTTTGCCCCCAGGTTGACAGGAAGAGGAGGCTACACCTTC.

This clonotype was counted many times. The chain combines TRBV10-3 with TRBJ1-5; no firm D call. The CDR3 extends over 14 amino acids. The V end lost 2 bases, the J end lost 5 bases, and 10 bases lay between the germline ends. The germline V gene encodes CDR1 ENHRY and CDR2 SYGVKD. The CDR3 sequence is CAISETQDYQPQHF. The CDR3 coding sequence is TGTGCCATCAGTGAGACGCAGGATTATCAGCCCCAGCATTTT.

This clonotype was observed a handful of times. The V call is TRBV7-9, the J call TRBJ2-5; TRBD1 matches 9 bases. The CDR3 sequence is 14 residues long. V shed 5 bases and J 4 bases; nucleotides not matched to a gene: 5. Per germline, CDR1 SEHNR and CDR2 FQNEAQ (reference sequence). The CDR3, as DNA: TGTGCCAGCAGCCCGGGACAGGGCCTAGAGACCCAGTACTTC. Its protein is CASSPGQGLETQYF.

This clonotype was observed many times. The V call is TRBV12-3 or TRBV12-4, the J call TRBJ2-5; unclear D gene. V shed 6 bases and J shed 1 base, with 9 bases lying between them. This CDR3 contains 13 residues. The CDR3 DNA reads as TGTGCCAGCAGCCTCGTTCCCCAAGAGACCCAGTACTTC. This gives the protein CASSLVPQETQYF.

The rearrangement links TRBV5-6 to TRBJ2-1; D is possibly TRBD2 (6 bases). The CDR3 runs to 16 residues. Germline V gene sequence: CDR1 SGHDT, CDR2 YYEEEE. The V gene lost 2 bases and the J gene lost 7 bases, with 19 bases spanning the gap. DNA for the CDR3: TGTGCCAGCAGCTTCGGCCTAGCGCCCGAGGGAAATGAGCAGTTCTTC. Its translation is CASSFGLAPEGNEQFF.

The chain couples TRBV7-6 to TRBJ2-7; 7 positions agree with TRBD2. Germline-derived CDR1 and CDR2 are SGHVS and FNYEAQ. V was pared by 1 base and J by 10 bases, with 16 bases of the junction left unmatched. CDR3 size: 16 residues. CDR3 nucleotide sequence: TGTGCCAGCAGCTTAGGGGCCGGAGGGAGGGGTTGGATCCAGTACTTC. Protein product: CASSLGAGGRGWIQYF. The variable domain in full, completed from reference TRBV7-6 and TRBJ2-7, reads GAGVSQSPRYKVTKRGQDVALRCDPISGHVSLYWYRQALGQGPEFLTYFNYEAQQDKSGLPNDRFSAERPEGSISTLTIQRTEQRDSAMYRCASSLGAGGRGWIQYFGPGTRLTVT.

The chain carries TRBV7-8 and TRBJ1-4, with 7 bases fitting TRBD1. CDR3 length: 14 amino acids. Germline V gene sequence: CDR1 SGHVS, CDR2 FQNEAQ. The ends lost 6 bases at V and 5 bases at J; junction bases unmatched: 6. Written as DNA, the CDR3 is TGTGCCAGCAGAAGAAAACAGGGGAATGAAAAACTGTTTTTT. Protein product: CASRRKQGNEKLFF.

The V gene is TRBV20-1, the J gene TRBJ1-3, with D unresolved. CDR1 is DFQATT and CDR2 is SNEGSKA in the germline V gene (reference sequence). The CDR3 has 14 residues. Trimming took 5 bases from V and 1 from J, leaving 12 bases between them. The CDR3 sequence: CSAAPGGSGNTIYF. The CDR3 DNA follows: TGCAGTGCTGCTCCCGGCGGGTCTGGAAACACCATATATTTT.

This clonotype has a count of ten or more. The gene calls are TRBV4-1 and TRBJ2-7; D is perhaps TRBD1 (5 bases). V was pared by 0 bases and J by 3 bases, with 9 bases between. Germline CDR1 reads MGHRA; CDR2 reads YSYEKL. CDR3 length: 14 amino acids. CDR3: CASSQDPGNYEQYF. CDR3 DNA: TGCGCCAGCAGCCAAGATCCAGGGAACTACGAGCAGTACTTC.

The chain employs TRBV10-3 and TRBJ1-2, with TRBD1 matching 7 bases. The CDR3 runs 14 residues. Germline values: CDR1 ENHRY, CDR2 SYGVKD. With V trimmed by 6 bases and J by 0 bases, 4 bases remained unmatched. CDR3 in DNA: TGTGCCATCAGCGGACAGGCAGCTAACTATGGCTACACCTTC. Translating gives CAISGQAANYGYTF.

This clonotype was counted between two and nine times. The chain joins TRBV18 to TRBJ2-2; 7 bases align to TRBD2. The germline CDR1 and CDR2 sequences are KGHSH and LQKENI. This CDR3 comprises 14 residues. The V segment lost 3 bases and the J segment 5 bases; nucleotides outside the gene matches: 3. In nucleotides, the CDR3 is TGTGCCAGCTCACCGCGGACTAGAACCGGGGAGCTGTTTTTT. Translation: CASSPRTRTGELFF.

This rearrangement joins TRBV6-1 to TRBJ2-3, with D possibly being TRBD2 (7 bases). From germline, CDR1 is MNHNS and CDR2 SASEGT. The CDR3 length is 15 residues. V shed 5 bases and J shed 4 bases, with 16 bases lying between them. The CDR3 protein is CASSRGGRGPDTQYF. The CDR3 DNA follows: TGTGCCAGCAGTAGGGGGGGGCGGGGGCCAGATACGCAGTATTTT.

The chain employs TRBV30 and TRBJ1-1; 7 nucleotides line up with TRBD1. Per germline, CDR1 GTSNPN and CDR2 SVGIG (reference sequence). There are 15 residues in the CDR3. CDR3 residues: CGYNRGQLNPTEAFF. The CDR3 DNA reads TGTGGCTATAACAGGGGTCAGCTAAACCCCACTGAAGCTTTCTTT.

The chain couples TRBV6-1 to TRBJ1-5, with a tentative D call TRBD1 (5 bases). The V gene lost 5 bases and the J gene lost 3 bases, with 14 bases spanning the gap. CDR1 is MNHNS and CDR2 is SASEGT in the germline V gene. The CDR3 spans 15 residues. The CDR3: CASSRGATVNQPQHF. The CDR3 region has the DNA TGTGCCAGCAGTCGAGGGGCGACCGTCAATCAGCCCCAGCATTTT.

The chain employs TRBV29-1 and TRBJ2-1, with D possibly being TRBD1 (5 bases). Germline V gives CDR1 SQVTM, CDR2 ANQGSEA. With 5 bases removed from V and 10 bases from J, the gap between germline ends came to 9 bases. The CDR3 consists of 10 residues. The CDR3, as DNA: TGCAGCGTTTGGACACCCGAGCAGTTCTTC. It specifies CSVWTPEQFF.

This clonotype appeared many times. The chain links TRBV29-1 to TRBJ2-7; TRBD1 aligns across 11 bases. The V gene end was trimmed by 5 bases and the J gene end by 6 bases; junction bases not matched to a gene: 6. CDR3 size: 13 residues. The germline V gene has CDR1 SQVTM and CDR2 ANQGSEA. The CDR3 loop reads CSVPGQGASEQYF. CDR3 bases: TGCAGCGTTCCTGGACAGGGGGCGTCCGAGCAGTACTTC.

A few counts support this clonotype. This rearrangement joins TRBV30 to TRBJ1-4, with 8 bases fitting TRBD1. With 4 bases clipped from V and 8 bases from J, the junction kept 6 bases outside the gene matches. CDR1 and CDR2 from the germline V gene are GTSNPN and SVGIG (reference sequence). This CDR3 is built from 13 residues. CDR3 in DNA: TGTGCCTGGAACGGGCAGGGGGCGGAAAAACTGTTTTTT. Translated, it gives CAWNGQGAEKLFF. The whole variable domain, remainder taken from reference TRBV30 and TRBJ1-4, is SQTIHQWPATLVQPVGSPLSLECTVEGTSNPNLYWYRQAAGRGLQLLFYSVGIGQISSEVPQNLSASRPQDRQFILSSKKLLLSDSGFYLCAWNGQGAEKLFFGSGTQLSVL.

This clonotype was observed a few times. The CDR3 DNA sequence: TGCAGCGTTTCCGGGAGGGCGGCCGGGGAGCTGTTTTTT. It encodes CSVSGRAAGELFF. The V call is TRBV29-1, the J call TRBJ2-2; 8 bases align to TRBD2. The CDR3 runs to 13 residues. CDR1 is SQVTM and CDR2 is ANQGSEA in the germline V gene. V lost 5 bases to trimming and J lost 6 bases; unmatched junction nucleotides: 5.

This clonotype was observed a few times. CDR3 sequence: CASTPSKGARAEQYF. Here the CDR3 DNA reads TGTGCCAGCACCCCATCCAAGGGGGCGCGTGCCGAGCAGTACTTC. The chain carries TRBV25-1 and TRBJ2-7; 7 nucleotides agree with TRBD1. The J segment lost 6 bases and the V segment lost 7 bases, leaving 15 bases of the junction unmatched. This CDR3 has 15 residues. CDR1 and CDR2 from the germline V gene are MGHDK and SYGVNS.

The rearrangement links TRBV6-1 to TRBJ2-5; 11 bases align to TRBD2. The V segment lost 6 bases and the J segment 5 bases; nucleotides outside the gene matches: 11. CDR3 length: 16 residues. Germline loops: CDR1 MNHNS, CDR2 SASEGT. The CDR3 is CASRPVTSGRRETQYF. The DNA for the CDR3 is TGTGCCAGCAGACCGGTAACTAGCGGGAGAAGGGAGACCCAGTACTTC.

This rearrangement joins TRBV9 to TRBJ2-4; D unclear. Trimming removed 2 bases at V and 3 bases at J, with 21 bases between. Per germline, CDR1 SGDLS and CDR2 YYNGEE. CDR3 length equals 18 residues. This chain's CDR3 is CASSVDGWASGGKNIQYF. CDR3 in DNA: TGTGCCAGCAGCGTCGACGGTTGGGCCAGTGGTGGCAAAAACATTCAGTACTTC.

This clonotype was detected only a few times. The chain links TRBV12-3 or TRBV12-4 to TRBJ2-2; D is unclear. V was trimmed by 3 bases and J by 6 bases, leaving 14 bases between them. There are 15 residues in the CDR3. The CDR3 reads CASSLWANRPGELFF. CDR3 DNA sequence: TGTGCCAGCAGTTTGTGGGCGAATCGTCCCGGGGAGCTGTTTTTT.

The CDR3 bases are TGTGCCAGCAGTCCCCTAGCGGGAGGGCCTTTCCCGCAGTATTTT. Translated: CASSPLAGGPFPQYF. The chain is built from TRBV2 and TRBJ2-3, with 12 positions matching TRBD2. Per the germline V gene, CDR1 is SNHLY and CDR2 is FYNNEI. The junction had 10 bases not matched to a gene; V was cut back by 5 bases and J by 10 bases. The CDR3 consists of 15 residues.